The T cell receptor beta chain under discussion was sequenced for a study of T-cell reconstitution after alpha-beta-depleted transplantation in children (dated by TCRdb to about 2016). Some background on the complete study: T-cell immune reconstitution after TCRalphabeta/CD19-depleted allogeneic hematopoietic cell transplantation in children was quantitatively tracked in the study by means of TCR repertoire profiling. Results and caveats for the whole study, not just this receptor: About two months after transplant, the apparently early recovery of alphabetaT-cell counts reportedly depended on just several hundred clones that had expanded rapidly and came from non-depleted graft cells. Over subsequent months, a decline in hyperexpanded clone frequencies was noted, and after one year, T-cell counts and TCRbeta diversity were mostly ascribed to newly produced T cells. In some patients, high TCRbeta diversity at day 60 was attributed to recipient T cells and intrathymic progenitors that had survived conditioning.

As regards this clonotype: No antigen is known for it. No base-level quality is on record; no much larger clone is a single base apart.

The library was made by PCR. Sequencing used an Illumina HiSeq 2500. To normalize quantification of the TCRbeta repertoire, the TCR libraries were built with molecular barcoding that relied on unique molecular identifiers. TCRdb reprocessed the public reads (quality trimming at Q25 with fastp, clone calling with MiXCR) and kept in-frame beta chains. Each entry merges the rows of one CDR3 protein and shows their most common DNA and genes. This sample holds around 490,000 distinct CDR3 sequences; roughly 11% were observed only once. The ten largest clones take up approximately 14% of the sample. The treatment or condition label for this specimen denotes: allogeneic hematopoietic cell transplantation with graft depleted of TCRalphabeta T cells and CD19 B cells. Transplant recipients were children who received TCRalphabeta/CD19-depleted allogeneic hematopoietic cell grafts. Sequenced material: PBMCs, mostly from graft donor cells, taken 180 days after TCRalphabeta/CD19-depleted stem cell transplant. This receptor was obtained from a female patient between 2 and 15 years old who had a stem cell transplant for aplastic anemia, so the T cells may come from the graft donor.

The DNA sequence follows: TGCAGTGCGCGAAGTAGCGGGAATGAGCAGTTCTTC. This yields the protein CSARSSGNEQFF. Recombination linked TRBV20-1 to TRBJ2-1; 7 bases in the junction line up with TRBD2. Trimming leaves V shorter by 6 bases and J shorter by 7 bases, with the junction holding 6 bases beyond the gene matches. The CDR3 holds 12 amino acids from the cysteine to the phenylalanine. Of the read, only the CDR3 DNA is kept; its 36 bases are in frame from base 1. The germline V gene (reference sequence) yields DFQATT for CDR1 and SNEGSKA for CDR2.